This T cell receptor (beta chain) was captured by sequencing in a study of blood T cell repertoires in COVID-19. Study in general: Specimens from acute and convalescent COVID-19 originated in the United States, Italy and Spain.

Per the original methods: For nucleated cells, counts were estimated from reference gene primer amplification. TCRdb's copy holds only in-frame clones and misses some; the assay was immunoSEQ multiplex PCR. The D gene and trimming were derived from the DNA, and the V and J assignments and clone size from that table. The table has more than 90,000 clones, around 85% seen once. CDR1 is SGHDT and CDR2 is YYEEEE in the germline V gene. This CDR3 is 15 amino acids long. Germline trimming cut 2 bases from V and 4 bases from J; bases unmatched to any gene: 4. The chain joins TRBV5-6 to TRBJ2-1; 9 bases fit TRBD1. The sequence derives from a woman in her 70s with active or convalescent COVID-19. The sample was peripheral blood. For the CDR3, the DNA is TGTGCCAGCAGCTTCTTGACAGGGGGTTACAATGAGCAGTTCTTC. Translating gives CASSFLTGGYNEQFF.